This TCR beta chain is from a study of HIV-infected patients and healthy controls (dated 2014 in TCRdb). Library preparation used 5' RACE. TCRdb names Illumina MiSeq as the instrument used. TCRdb trimmed the raw reads at Q25, called clones with MiXCR and kept productive beta chains. Merged by CDR3 protein, the rows form single entries marked with the most common genes and DNA. This sample has roughly 20,000 distinct CDR3 sequences in its table, and about 16% of those were observed once. The ten most abundant clones make up about 24% of the sample. Notes on this clonotype: What antigen it recognizes has not been identified. No base quality values were provided; no much bigger clone lies one nucleotide off.

From its cysteine to its phenylalanine, the CDR3 spans 14 amino acids. Of the read, only the CDR3 DNA is kept; its 42 bases are in frame from base 1. After removal of 5 bases from V and 3 bases from J, the junction retains 10 bases not matched to a gene. The germline V gene encodes CDR1 DFQATT and CDR2 SNEGSKA (reference sequence). The sample comprised CD8+ T cells from blood. The chain is encoded by TRBV20-1 joined to TRBJ2-7; the central 7 bases match TRBD1. This TCR came from a human donor in good health. The CDR3 loop reads CSASHRDSFYEQYF. The nucleotide sequence reads as follows: TGCAGTGCTTCCCACCGGGACAGCTTCTACGAGCAGTACTTC.